The 31 T cell receptor beta chains reported below all come from one sample, sequenced in a study of CD8 T cells in ankylosing spondylitis. Overall study findings and caveats: Apparently characteristic of ankylosing spondylitis blood was a TCR beta motif (roughly eight highly homologous variants).

Antigens of these TCRs are unknown. Each CDR3 protein is one row after TCRdb ran MiXCR on the 5' RACE reads. The data contain fewer than 400,000 distinct CDR3 sequences, around 7.6% of them singletons. Sequenced material: blood, either unsorted or a sorted T cell fraction (not recorded which). The source is a male donor with ankylosing spondylitis.

V is TRBV3-1 and J is TRBJ1-6, with D uncertain. Germline values: CDR1 LGHDT, CDR2 YNNKEL (reference sequence). Trimming took off 8 bases at V and 6 bases at J, with 14 bases between the two ends. CDR3 length: 14 residues. DNA for the CDR3: TGTGCCAGCGGGCGGTATAGAGGTAATTCACCCCTCCACTTT. It encodes CASGRYRGNSPLHF.

V gene TRBV21-1 combines with J gene TRBJ2-1; the DNA was not used to check the table's D call, TRBD2. TRBV21-1 is marked as a pseudogene. The CDR3 has 20 amino acids. The CDR3 DNA is TGTGCCAGCAACCCAGGGACAGAAAGTATGACTAGCGGGATTTACAATGAGCAGTTCTTC. Residues: CASNPGTESMTSGIYNEQFF.

This clonotype has ten or more counts. The J gene is TRBJ2-1, the V gene TRBV5-1, with 9 nucleotides matching TRBD2. The V and J ends lost 0 bases and 9 bases, in that order; junction bases with no gene match: 7. Per the germline V gene, CDR1 is SGHRS and CDR2 is YFSETQ. The CDR3 runs 15 residues. CDR3 sequence reads: CASSLGLAGDSEQFF. CDR3 DNA: TGCGCCAGCAGCTTGGGTTTAGCGGGAGACAGTGAGCAGTTCTTC.

This clonotype was detected only a few times. This chain uses TRBV4-1 with TRBJ1-1; D ambiguous. CDR1 MGHRA and CDR2 YSYEKL come from the germline V gene. The length of the CDR3 is 15 residues. The V end was cut by 6 bases, the J end by 1 base, with 15 bases between. DNA for the CDR3: TGCGCCAGCAGACTTAATTCGGGGTCGAACACTGAAGCTTTCTTT. This gives the protein CASRLNSGSNTEAFF.

This clonotype was seen many times. DNA of the CDR3: TGTGCCAGCAGCTTATACGGTCTAGCGGGAGGCTCCAATGAGCAGTTCTTC. Translating it yields CASSLYGLAGGSNEQFF. The chain is built from TRBV7-8 and TRBJ2-1, with 11 bases lining up with TRBD2. The CDR3 is 17 residues long. V gave up 2 bases and J gave up 6 bases; unmatched junction bases: 9. Germline V gene data show CDR1 as SGHVS and CDR2 as FQNEAQ.

V and J are TRBV7-3 and TRBJ1-1; D ambiguous. Germline V lookup: CDR1 SGHTA, CDR2 FQGTGA. V lost 0 bases and J lost 4, with 6 bases in between. CDR3 size: 13 residues. The CDR3: CASSLTFGTEAFF. The CDR3 DNA follows: TGTGCCAGCAGCTTAACCTTCGGCACTGAAGCTTTCTTT.

This clonotype was seen only a few times. This chain links TRBV11-2 with TRBJ2-2; unclear D gene. The CDR3 spans 15 residues. V shed 5 bases and J shed 2 bases, with 12 bases lying between them. CDR1 SGHAT and CDR2 FQNNGV come from the germline V gene. The CDR3 here is CASSAQVRNTGELFF. As DNA, the CDR3 is TGTGCCAGCAGCGCACAAGTGCGAAACACCGGGGAGCTGTTTTTT.

The chain uses TRBV28 and TRBJ2-1; D gene ambiguous. Trimming left V 2 bases short and J 4 bases short, with 12 bases between. The CDR3 totals 15 residues. CDR1 is MDHEN and CDR2 is SYDVKM in the germline V gene. The CDR3 sequence is CASSLGPASYNEQFF. The DNA for the CDR3 is TGTGCCAGCAGTTTAGGGCCAGCTTCATACAATGAGCAGTTCTTC.

The chain joins TRBV24-1 to TRBJ2-1; D perhaps matches TRBD2 (6 bases). Trimming removed 2 bases at V and 3 bases at J, with 25 bases between. Germline values: CDR1 KGHDR, CDR2 SFDVKD. This CDR3 has 20 amino acids. Here the CDR3 DNA reads TGTGCCACCAGTGATTCTGGCGGGACCCACCCCTTATCGCGCTACAATGAGCAGTTCTTC. This encodes CATSDSGGTHPLSRYNEQFF.

Of note for this clonotype: With a much larger clone just one base away, this may be a read error. The conserved phenylalanine or tryptophan is not found at the CDR3 terminus, so this likely reflects a read error. The rearrangement links TRBV28 to TRBJ1-1; D gene uncertain. Germline lookup yields CDR1 MDHEN and CDR2 SYDVKM. Trimming left V 3 bases short and J 0 bases short, with 11 bases between. The CDR3 runs 15 residues. CDR3 nucleotides: TGTGCCAGCAGTTTCGGAGCATCCATGAACACTGAAGCTTTCTCT. Translated, it gives CASSFGASMNTEAFS.

This clonotype has a handful of counts. V and J are TRBV14 and TRBJ2-6; D not certain. CDR1 is SGHDN, CDR2 FVKESK, per germline. The CDR3 sequence is 15 residues long. The V end lost 3 bases, the J end lost 0 bases, and 6 bases lay between the germline ends. The chain's CDR3 is CASSQGPSGANVLTF. CDR3 in DNA: TGTGCCAGCAGCCAGGGCCCCTCTGGGGCCAACGTCCTGACTTTC.

Only one count was recorded for this clonotype. The junction does not match germline at one end; this may be a read error. J is TRBJ2-3 and V is TRBV7-2; 7 nucleotides match TRBD1. The V gene's germline CDR1 is SGHTA and CDR2 FQGNSA. The CDR3 length is 15 residues. The DNA for the CDR3 is TGTGCCCGCAGCTTAGGAGACAGGGCCACAGATACGCAGTATTTT. Its protein is CARSLGDRATDTQYF.

CDR3 in DNA: TGTGCCAGCAGCTTGAGGGCGGGAGCCACAGATACGCAGTATTTT. Amino acid sequence: CASSLRAGATDTQYF. The chain recombines TRBV5-6 with TRBJ2-3; 7 positions agree with TRBD2. CDR1 SGHDT and CDR2 YYEEEE come from the germline V gene. The CDR3 sequence is 15 residues long. The J segment lost 2 bases and the V segment lost 1 base, leaving 4 bases of the junction unmatched.

This clonotype turned up a few times. This sequence joins TRBV6-2 or TRBV6-3 and TRBJ2-2; 7 bases match TRBD2. V was pared by 8 bases and J by 1 base, with 4 bases of the junction left unmatched. Germline-derived CDR1 and CDR2 are MNHEY and SVGEGT. This CDR3 is 14 amino acids long. The CDR3 region is CASVPSGNTGELFF. The CDR3 DNA is TGTGCCAGCGTCCCTAGCGGGAACACCGGGGAGCTGTTTTTT.

This clonotype came up many times. The V and J genes are TRBV5-1 and TRBJ2-7, with 10 bases lining up with TRBD2. Trimming took 1 base from V and 6 from J; bases not matched to a gene: 10. Germline V gives CDR1 SGHRS, CDR2 YFSETQ. This CDR3 contains 16 residues. CDR3 bases: TGCGCCAGCAGCTTGCCTAGCGGGAGAATGCTTTTCGAGCAGTACTTC. Translating it yields CASSLPSGRMLFEQYF.

This clonotype was observed a handful of times. The rearrangement uses TRBV29-1 and TRBJ1-1, with D uncertain. The germline V gene encodes CDR1 SQVTM and CDR2 ANQGSEA. This CDR3 contains 8 residues. V dropped 8 bases and J dropped 10 bases, with 8 bases sitting between them. The chain's CDR3 is CSPEGAFF. The CDR3 DNA sequence: TGCAGCCCAGAAGGAGCTTTCTTT.

The CDR3 DNA sequence: TGTGCCAGCAGTGATTGGACAGGTAACACTGAAGCTTTCTTT. Translated: CASSDWTGNTEAFF. This chain connects TRBV25-1 to TRBJ1-1, with 7 bases lining up with TRBD1. J gave up 2 bases and V 3 bases, and 3 bases lay outside the gene matches. The germline V gene has CDR1 MGHDK and CDR2 SYGVNS. This CDR3 region has 14 residues.

This clonotype was seen a handful of times. The CDR3 DNA reads TGCGCCAGCAGCCCGGGACAGGGGGCTTTCGATGAGCAGTTCTTC. Translated: CASSPGQGAFDEQFF. V is TRBV5-1 and J is TRBJ2-1; 12 bases line up with TRBD1. The CDR3 extends over 15 amino acids. The V and J ends lost 4 bases and 8 bases, in that order; junction bases with no gene match: 7. Germline lookup yields CDR1 SGHRS and CDR2 YFSETQ.

This clonotype came up a few times. The gene calls are TRBV4-1 and TRBJ2-4; 8 bases agree with TRBD2. Losses at the gene ends were 0 bases for V and 1 base for J; bases not matched to a gene: 5. Germline lookup yields CDR1 MGHRA and CDR2 YSYEKL. The length of the CDR3 is 17 residues. The CDR3 sequence: CASSQEFPGGAKNIQYF. The CDR3 DNA follows: TGCGCCAGCAGCCAAGAATTCCCGGGAGGGGCCAAAAACATTCAGTACTTC.

The chain joins TRBV7-2 to TRBJ2-1, with 11 bases aligning to TRBD2. The germline V gene has CDR1 SGHTA and CDR2 FQGNSA. This CDR3 has 14 residues. With 2 bases clipped from V and 9 bases from J, the junction kept 3 bases outside the gene matches. The CDR3 region is CASSLLAGGGEQFF. Written as DNA, the CDR3 is TGTGCCAGCAGCTTACTAGCGGGAGGCGGTGAGCAGTTCTTC.

The chain employs TRBV28 and TRBJ2-5, with no clear D. V gave up 6 bases and J gave up 2 bases, with 13 bases separating them. In germline, CDR1 is MDHEN, CDR2 SYDVKM. CDR3 size: 14 residues. CDR3 sequence reads: CASSRSTSQETQYF. For the CDR3, the DNA is TGTGCCAGCAGCCGAAGCACCTCACAAGAGACCCAGTACTTC.

This clonotype showed up just a few times. The V call is TRBV20-1, the J call TRBJ2-5; 11 nucleotides line up with TRBD2. The CDR3 has 14 amino acids. Looked up from germline, CDR1 is DFQATT and CDR2 is SNEGSKA (reference sequence). Losses at the gene ends were 6 bases for V and 5 bases for J; bases not matched to a gene: 8. CDR3 nucleotide sequence: TGCAGTGCACTAGCTAGCGGGAGGTCTGAGACCCAGTACTTC. The encoded protein is CSALASGRSETQYF.

This clonotype came up many times. J is TRBJ2-1 and V is TRBV4-3; tentatively, D is TRBD1 or TRBD2 (5 bases each). The V gene's germline CDR1 is LGHNA and CDR2 YSLEER. Trimming pared 4 bases from V and 9 bases from J, leaving 16 bases between. The CDR3 length is 14 residues. CDR3 bases: TGCGCCAGCAGCCTCGGGACGAGTGGGAGTGAGCAGTTCTTC. Translation gives CASSLGTSGSEQFF.

The CDR3 region is CASSYLGTAQETQYF. The CDR3 DNA is TGTGCCAGCAGTTACTTAGGGACAGCCCAAGAGACCCAGTACTTC. The chain is built from TRBV12-3 or TRBV12-4 and TRBJ2-5, with 7 bases lining up with TRBD1. Trimming removed 4 bases from V and 1 base from J; junction bases left unmatched: 6. This CDR3 comprises 15 residues.

Many counts were recorded for this clonotype. The V gene is TRBV12-3 or TRBV12-4, the J gene TRBJ2-1, with 7 bases lining up with TRBD2. The CDR3 spans 16 residues. The V segment lost 6 bases and the J segment 5 bases; nucleotides outside the gene matches: 13. CDR3 bases: TGTGCCAGCAGGGGAGGGATGCTACTCGTACACAATGAGCAGTTCTTC. It codes for CASRGGMLLVHNEQFF.

The CDR3 sequence: CASSTYRGVTVIQYF. Here the CDR3 DNA reads TGTGCCAGCAGCACCTACAGGGGTGTGACGGTCATTCAGTACTTC. The chain recombines TRBV11-2 with TRBJ2-4, with 7 bases that match TRBD1. Germline V gene sequence: CDR1 SGHAT, CDR2 FQNNGV. The CDR3 is made up of 15 amino acids. Germline trimming cut 5 bases from V and 9 bases from J; bases unmatched to any gene: 13.

The sample holds many counts of this clonotype. V usage is TRBV4-1 and J usage is TRBJ1-1, with TRBD1 matching over 7 bases. V lost 4 bases, J lost 4 bases, and 6 bases stayed unmatched. Germline values: CDR1 MGHRA, CDR2 YSYEKL. The CDR3 extends over 14 amino acids. CDR3 sequence reads: CASSRQDRVTEAFF. CDR3 coding DNA: TGCGCCAGCAGCCGGCAAGACAGGGTCACTGAAGCTTTCTTT.

The chain employs TRBV4-3 and TRBJ2-5, with a weak D call TRBD1 (6 bases). Germline CDR1 is LGHNA and CDR2 is YSLEER. Between the trimmed V and J ends, which lost 1 base and 5 bases, there was a span of 11 bases. This CDR3 has 14 residues. CDR3 in DNA: TGCGCCAGCAGCCAAGGGCATCAGGGGGAGACCCAGTACTTC. Translating gives CASSQGHQGETQYF.

This clonotype was seen repeatedly, ten times or more. The J gene is TRBJ1-2, the V gene TRBV9; TRBD1 matches at 7 bases. The CDR3 length is 12 residues. Per germline, CDR1 SGDLS and CDR2 YYNGEE. The junction had 3 bases not matched to a gene; V was cut back by 2 bases and J by 8 bases. The CDR3, as DNA: TGTGCCAGCAGCGTCAGGGGGGGAGGCTACACCTTC. This encodes CASSVRGGGYTF.

This clonotype was picked up many times. This chain links TRBV10-3 with TRBJ2-7; D unclear. The CDR3 is made up of 12 amino acids. Germline V gives CDR1 ENHRY, CDR2 SYGVKD. Trimming cost V 3 bases and J 1 base, with 4 bases left between them. CDR3 residues: CAISDKSYEQYF. The CDR3 DNA follows: TGTGCCATCAGTGATAAGTCCTACGAGCAGTACTTC.

This sequence joins TRBV5-1 and TRBJ2-1; maybe TRBD2 (5 bases). The V end lost 0 bases, the J end lost 2 bases, and 12 bases lay between the germline ends. Germline CDR1 SGHRS, CDR2 YFSETQ. This CDR3 has 16 amino acids. This CDR3 reads CASSLAEGTTYNEQFF. CDR3 nucleotide sequence: TGCGCCAGCAGCTTGGCCGAGGGAACCACCTACAATGAGCAGTTCTTC.